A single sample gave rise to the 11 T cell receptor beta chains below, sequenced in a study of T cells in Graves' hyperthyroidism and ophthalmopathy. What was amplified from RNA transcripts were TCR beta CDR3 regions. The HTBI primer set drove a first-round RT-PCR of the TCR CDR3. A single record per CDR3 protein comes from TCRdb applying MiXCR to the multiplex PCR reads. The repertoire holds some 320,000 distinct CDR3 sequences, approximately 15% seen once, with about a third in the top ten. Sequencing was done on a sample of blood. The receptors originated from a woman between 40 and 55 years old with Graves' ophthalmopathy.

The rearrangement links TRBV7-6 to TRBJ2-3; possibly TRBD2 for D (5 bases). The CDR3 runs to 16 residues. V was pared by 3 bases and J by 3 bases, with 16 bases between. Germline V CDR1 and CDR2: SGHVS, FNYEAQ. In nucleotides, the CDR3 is TGTGCCAGCAGCTTGAATGTGTTTGGCGGGACAGATACGCAGTATTTT. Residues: CASSLNVFGGTDTQYF. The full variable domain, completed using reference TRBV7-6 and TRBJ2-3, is GAGVSQSPRYKVTKRGQDVALRCDPISGHVSLYWYRQALGQGPEFLTYFNYEAQQDKSGLPNDRFSAERPEGSISTLTIQRTEQRDSAMYRCASSLNVFGGTDTQYFGPGTRLTVL.

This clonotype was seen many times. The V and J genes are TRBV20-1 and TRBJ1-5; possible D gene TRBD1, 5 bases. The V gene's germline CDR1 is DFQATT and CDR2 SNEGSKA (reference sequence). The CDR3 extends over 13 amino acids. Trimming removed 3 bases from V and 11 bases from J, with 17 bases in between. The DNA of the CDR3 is TGCAGTGCTAGTGCCAGCCTGTTAGGGGCCCAGCATTTT. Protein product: CSASASLLGAQHF.

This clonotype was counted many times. CDR3 amino acids: CATSDEPRDSQETQYF. The DNA for the CDR3 is TGTGCCACCAGTGATGAGCCCCGGGACAGCCAAGAGACCCAGTACTTC. This chain connects TRBV24-1 to TRBJ2-5; 7 bases are shared with TRBD1. The CDR3 runs 16 residues. Germline V lookup: CDR1 KGHDR, CDR2 SFDVKD. V trimming: 3 bases; J trimming: 1 base; junction bases outside the gene matches: 7.

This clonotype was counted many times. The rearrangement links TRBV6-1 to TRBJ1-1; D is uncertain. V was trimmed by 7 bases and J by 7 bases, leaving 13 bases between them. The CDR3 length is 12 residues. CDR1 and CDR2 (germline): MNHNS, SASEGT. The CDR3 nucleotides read TGTGCCAGCACTAAGGGAGAAGGTGAAGCTTTCTTT. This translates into CASTKGEGEAFF.

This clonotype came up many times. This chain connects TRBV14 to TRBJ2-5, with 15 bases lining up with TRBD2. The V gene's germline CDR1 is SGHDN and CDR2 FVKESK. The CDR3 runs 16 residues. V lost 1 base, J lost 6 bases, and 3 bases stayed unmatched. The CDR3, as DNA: TGTGCCAGCAGCCAAGCCGGGACTAGCGGGAGGAAGACCCAGTACTTC. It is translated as CASSQAGTSGRKTQYF.

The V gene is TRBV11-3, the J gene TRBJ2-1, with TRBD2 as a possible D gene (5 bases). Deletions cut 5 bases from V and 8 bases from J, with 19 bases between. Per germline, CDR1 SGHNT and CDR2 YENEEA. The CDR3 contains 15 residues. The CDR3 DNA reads TGTGCCAGCAGCCCACAGCGTGTCGGAGGCGATGAGCAGTTCTTC. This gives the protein CASSPQRVGGDEQFF.

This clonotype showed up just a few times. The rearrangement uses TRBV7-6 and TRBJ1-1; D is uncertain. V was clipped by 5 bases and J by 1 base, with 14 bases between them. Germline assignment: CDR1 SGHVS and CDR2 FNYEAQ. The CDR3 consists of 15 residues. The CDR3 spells CASSPSVLENTEAFF. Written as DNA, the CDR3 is TGTGCCAGCAGCCCGTCAGTGTTAGAGAACACTGAAGCTTTCTTT. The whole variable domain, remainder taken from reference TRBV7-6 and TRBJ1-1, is GAGVSQSPRYKVTKRGQDVALRCDPISGHVSLYWYRQALGQGPEFLTYFNYEAQQDKSGLPNDRFSAERPEGSISTLTIQRTEQRDSAMYRCASSPSVLENTEAFFGQGTRLTVV.

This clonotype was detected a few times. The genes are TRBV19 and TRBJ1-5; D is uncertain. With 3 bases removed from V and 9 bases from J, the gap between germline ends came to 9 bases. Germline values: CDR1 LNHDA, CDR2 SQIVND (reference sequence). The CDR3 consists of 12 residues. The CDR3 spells CASSIALGPQHF. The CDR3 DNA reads TGTGCCAGTAGTATTGCCCTCGGGCCCCAGCATTTT.

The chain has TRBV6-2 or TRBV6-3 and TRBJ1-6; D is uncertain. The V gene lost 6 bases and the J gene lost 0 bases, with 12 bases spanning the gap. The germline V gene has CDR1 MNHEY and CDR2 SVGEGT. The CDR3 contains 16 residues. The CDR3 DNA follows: TGTGCCAGCAGACCCTCCGGGAGCTCCTATAATTCACCCCTCCACTTT. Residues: CASRPSGSSYNSPLHF.

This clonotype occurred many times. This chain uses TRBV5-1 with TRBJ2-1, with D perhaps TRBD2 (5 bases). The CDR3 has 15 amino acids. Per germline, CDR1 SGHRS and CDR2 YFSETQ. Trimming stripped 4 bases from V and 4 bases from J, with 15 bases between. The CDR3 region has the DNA TGCGCCAGCAGCATCGGCCACCCGGGGTACAATGAGCAGTTCTTC. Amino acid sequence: CASSIGHPGYNEQFF.

The CDR3 region has the DNA TGTGCCAGCAGCCCGGGACCTGGGACAGGGGGCTACGAGCAGTACTTC. The encoded protein is CASSPGPGTGGYEQYF. The chain is built from TRBV5-6 and TRBJ2-7; 11 nucleotides agree with TRBD1. V lost 4 bases and J lost 3; bases outside the gene matches: 9. The CDR3 covers 16 residues. Germline V gene sequence: CDR1 SGHDT, CDR2 YYEEEE.